A selection of T cell receptor beta chains follows, all from one sample in a study of neurological immune-mediated disorders. Using its own MiXCR run on the 5' RACE reads, TCRdb lists one record per CDR3 protein. Of 90,000 to 150,000 distinct CDR3 sequences listed, roughly 3.4% are singletons. Source material: PBMCs. Every receptor here comes from a woman aged 25 to 39 with multiple sclerosis. Both conserved end residues are part of each CDR3. Each record gives: CDR3 protein, CDR3 DNA, V gene, D gene, J gene, clone size. The D gene is left open where the match is weak. A clone size is listed for some rows: how often the clone was seen (once, few, many), or a class if it is expanded.

CDR3 protein: CASSLASGDTGELFF; CDR3 DNA: TGTGCCAGCAGCCTGGCTTCAGGGGACACCGGGGAGCTGTTTTTT; V gene: TRBV5-6; D gene: .; J gene: TRBJ2-2; clone size: many
CDR3 protein: CASTTPGIYGYTF; CDR3 DNA: TGTGCCAGCACCACCCCAGGGATCTATGGCTACACCTTC; V gene: TRBV6-2/TRBV6-3; D gene: .; J gene: TRBJ1-2; clone size: many
CDR3 protein: CAWRKGTHEQYF; CDR3 DNA: TGTGCCTGGAGGAAGGGTACCCACGAGCAGTACTTC; V gene: TRBV30; D gene: .; J gene: TRBJ2-7; clone size: .
CDR3 protein: CASREFPGLAGIVADTQYF; CDR3 DNA: TGTGCCAGCAGAGAATTCCCGGGACTAGCGGGGATCGTGGCAGATACGCAGTATTTT; V gene: TRBV12-3/TRBV12-4; D gene: TRBD2; J gene: TRBJ2-3; clone size: many
CDR3 protein: CASSLNPKNIQYF; CDR3 DNA: TGTGCCAGCAGCCTCAACCCCAAAAACATTCAGTACTTC; V gene: TRBV27; D gene: .; J gene: TRBJ2-4; clone size: many
CDR3 protein: CSARFGIQETQYF; CDR3 DNA: TGCAGTGCTAGATTCGGGATACAAGAGACCCAGTACTTC; V gene: TRBV20-1; D gene: .; J gene: TRBJ2-5; clone size: many
CDR3 protein: CASSSTGRGNQPQHF; CDR3 DNA: TGTGCCAGCAGTTCCACCGGACGGGGTAATCAGCCCCAGCATTTT; V gene: TRBV27; D gene: .; J gene: TRBJ1-5; clone size: many
CDR3 protein: CASSLEGTGSYEQYF; CDR3 DNA: TGTGCCAGCAGCTTAGAAGGGACAGGTTCCTACGAGCAGTACTTC; V gene: TRBV5-6; D gene: TRBD1; J gene: TRBJ2-7; clone size: many
CDR3 protein: CASSLGPGGTGNTIYF; CDR3 DNA: TGCGCCAGCAGCTTGGGGCCGGGAGGGACTGGAAACACCATATATTTT; V gene: TRBV5-1; D gene: .; J gene: TRBJ1-3; clone size: many
CDR3 protein: CASRSWTGPEPLHF; CDR3 DNA: TGTGCCAGCAGATCCTGGACAGGGCCTGAGCCCCTCCACTTT; V gene: TRBV6-5; D gene: TRBD1; J gene: TRBJ1-6; clone size: .
CDR3 protein: CSATGANEKLFF; CDR3 DNA: TGCAGCGCGACAGGGGCTAATGAAAAACTGTTTTTT; V gene: TRBV20-1; D gene: TRBD1; J gene: TRBJ1-4; clone size: many
CDR3 protein: CASSYSSDEFSSYNSPLHF; CDR3 DNA: TGTGCCAGCAGTTACTCGAGCGACGAATTTAGCTCCTATAATTCACCCCTCCACTTT; V gene: TRBV6-6; D gene: .; J gene: TRBJ1-6; clone size: many
CDR3 protein: CASSQVWDRVFQETQYF; CDR3 DNA: TGCGCCAGCAGCCAAGTATGGGACCGCGTCTTCCAAGAGACCCAGTACTTC; V gene: TRBV4-1; D gene: .; J gene: TRBJ2-5; clone size: many
CDR3 protein: CASSLRDQPLKSSYNEQFF; CDR3 DNA: TGTGCCAGCAGTCTCAGAGACCAACCCTTAAAGAGCTCCTACAATGAGCAGTTCTTC; V gene: TRBV12-3/TRBV12-4; D gene: .; J gene: TRBJ2-1; clone size: many
CDR3 protein: CASTEGSSTDTQYF; CDR3 DNA: TGTGCCAGCACCGAGGGGAGTAGCACAGATACGCAGTATTTT; V gene: TRBV7-9; D gene: .; J gene: TRBJ2-3; clone size: many
CDR3 protein: CASSKGQGLYEQYF; CDR3 DNA: TGTGCCAGCAGTAAAGGACAGGGGCTCTACGAGCAGTACTTC; V gene: TRBV6-5; D gene: TRBD1; J gene: TRBJ2-7; clone size: many
CDR3 protein: CASSRGHANEKLFF; CDR3 DNA: TGTGCCAGCTCACGGGGACACGCTAATGAAAAACTGTTTTTT; V gene: TRBV18; D gene: .; J gene: TRBJ1-4; clone size: many
CDR3 protein: CASSPGPVSSGNTIYF; CDR3 DNA: TGTGCCAGCAGCCCCGGCCCAGTCAGCTCTGGAAACACCATATATTTT; V gene: TRBV7-2; D gene: .; J gene: TRBJ1-3; clone size: many
CDR3 protein: CASSQDYGPDYGYTF; CDR3 DNA: TGCGCCAGCAGCCAAGATTATGGGCCGGACTATGGCTACACCTTC; V gene: TRBV4-3; D gene: .; J gene: TRBJ1-2; clone size: few
CDR3 protein: CASTYLAGGPTDTQYF; CDR3 DNA: TGTGCCAGCACCTACCTAGCGGGAGGGCCGACAGATACGCAGTATTTT; V gene: TRBV12-3/TRBV12-4; D gene: TRBD2; J gene: TRBJ2-3; clone size: many
CDR3 protein: CASQTPYVLSSTRGNYTF; CDR3 DNA: TGTGCCAGTCAAACGCCATACGTATTGAGTTCCACTCGCGGAAACTACACCTTC; V gene: TRBV21-1; D gene: .; J gene: TRBJ1-2; clone size: .
CDR3 protein: CSASTSGTLTDTQYF; CDR3 DNA: TGCAGTGCTAGCACTAGCGGGACCCTCACAGATACGCAGTATTTT; V gene: TRBV20-1; D gene: TRBD2; J gene: TRBJ2-3; clone size: many
CDR3 protein: CSARAGGNADTQYF; CDR3 DNA: TGCAGTGCGCGCGCGGGGGGAAATGCAGATACGCAGTATTTT; V gene: TRBV20-1; D gene: TRBD2; J gene: TRBJ2-3; clone size: many
CDR3 protein: CASRKGSGYNYGYTF; CDR3 DNA: TGTGCCTCTAGGAAGGGGTCTGGCTATAACTATGGCTACACCTTC; V gene: TRBV27; D gene: .; J gene: TRBJ1-2; clone size: many
CDR3 protein: CASSQGVTDSLFNYGYTF; CDR3 DNA: TGCGCCAGCAGCCAAGGTGTCACGGACAGCCTTTTTAACTATGGCTACACCTTC; V gene: TRBV4-3; D gene: .; J gene: TRBJ1-2; clone size: many
CDR3 protein: CASSLASLSGYTF; CDR3 DNA: TGTGCCAGCAGCTTAGCGAGTCTTAGTGGCTACACCTTC; V gene: TRBV7-2; D gene: .; J gene: TRBJ1-2; clone size: many
CDR3 protein: CASTSLGLADNEQFF; CDR3 DNA: TGTGCCAGCACCTCGCTGGGACTAGCGGACAATGAGCAGTTCTTC; V gene: TRBV6-5; D gene: TRBD2; J gene: TRBJ2-1; clone size: many
CDR3 protein: CASSQAQAPEAFF; CDR3 DNA: TGCGCCAGCAGCCAAGCTCAGGCTCCTGAAGCTTTCTTT; V gene: TRBV4-1; D gene: .; J gene: TRBJ1-1; clone size: many
CDR3 protein: CASSCRQGQGLFGVF; CDR3 DNA: TGTGCCAGCAGCTGTAGACAGGGGCAGGGGTTGTTTGGAGTCTTT; V gene: TRBV7-7; D gene: TRBD1; J gene: TRBJ1-1; clone size: many
CDR3 protein: CASSYSSAAGGYEQYF; CDR3 DNA: TGTGCCAGCAGTTACAGCTCAGCCGCTGGGGGATACGAGCAGTACTTC; V gene: TRBV6-5; D gene: .; J gene: TRBJ2-7; clone size: many
CDR3 protein: CASTEGAGNTIYF; CDR3 DNA: TGTGCCAGCACAGAGGGGGCCGGAAACACCATATATTTT; V gene: TRBV6-6; D gene: TRBD1; J gene: TRBJ1-3; clone size: many
CDR3 protein: CASSLPQTSGASYEQYF; CDR3 DNA: TGTGCCAGCAGCTTACCACAGACTAGCGGAGCCTCCTACGAGCAGTACTTC; V gene: TRBV7-2; D gene: TRBD2; J gene: TRBJ2-7; clone size: many
CDR3 protein: CASSNTNSPLHF; CDR3 DNA: TGTGCCAGCAGTAACACGAATTCACCCCTCCACTTT; V gene: TRBV6-5; D gene: .; J gene: TRBJ1-6; clone size: many
CDR3 protein: CSARDRRTVGTQYF; CDR3 DNA: TGCAGTGCTAGAGATCGTCGGACGGTAGGGACCCAGTACTTC; V gene: TRBV20-1; D gene: .; J gene: TRBJ2-5; clone size: many
CDR3 protein: CASSSNLAWSTDTQYF; CDR3 DNA: TGTGCCAGCAGTTCCAATCTAGCGTGGAGCACAGATACGCAGTATTTT; V gene: TRBV12-3/TRBV12-4; D gene: .; J gene: TRBJ2-3; clone size: many
CDR3 protein: CASSIGHSSVYEQYF; CDR3 DNA: TGCGCCAGCAGCATTGGACACTCATCCGTCTACGAGCAGTACTTC; V gene: TRBV5-1; D gene: .; J gene: TRBJ2-7; clone size: few
CDR3 protein: CASSWGLGTGSNEQYF; CDR3 DNA: TGTGCCAGCAGTTGGGGCCTGGGGACAGGGTCCAACGAGCAGTACTTC; V gene: TRBV27; D gene: TRBD1; J gene: TRBJ2-7; clone size: many
CDR3 protein: CASRRKYRGRGETQYF; CDR3 DNA: TGTGCCAGTAGACGGAAGTACAGGGGGCGCGGAGAGACCCAGTACTTC; V gene: TRBV19; D gene: TRBD1; J gene: TRBJ2-5; clone size: .